This T cell receptor beta chain was retrieved from a study of Graves' ophthalmopathy and Graves' hyperthyroidism. CDR1 and CDR2 (germline): SQVTM, ANQGSEA. This CDR3 spans 12 amino acids. Amplification of TCR beta CDR3 regions used RNA transcripts. First-round RT-PCR relied on HTBI primers, and a second-round multiplex PCR came next. TCRdb reanalysed the multiplex PCR reads using MiXCR and keeps one entry per CDR3 protein. The sample consists of around 600,000 distinct CDR3 sequences, over 40% of them appearing once. Turning to this clonotype: Its antigen is unknown. A read error may produce the germline difference seen at one junction end.

Study outcomes and limitations: Blood was where most expanded thyroid clonotypes above 0.001 frequency also turned up.

Source material: peripheral blood. This TCR derives from an adult man with Graves' ophthalmopathy. The chain is built from TRBV29-1 and TRBJ2-6; weak D call: TRBD2 (5 bases). The CDR3 sequence: CCVVAGTNVLTF. The CDR3 nucleotides are TGCTGCGTTGTTGCCGGGACCAACGTCCTGACTTTC.